The following is a TCR beta chain sequence with its context. The V end lost 1 base, the J end lost 0 bases, and 7 bases lay between the germline ends. The CDR3 is 15 amino acids. Germline CDR1 is SGHVS and CDR2 is FNYEAQ. The data were taken from a study of cytomegalovirus exposure and HLA in healthy donors. Study-wide context: Of around 400 genotyped donors, about 81% grouped in the Caucasian-associated ancestry cluster.

Primers included in the PCR were 60 Vbeta and 13 Jbeta primers. The method was immunoSEQ multiplex PCR; TCRdb's version includes in-frame clones alone and lacks a portion of them. The sample holds roughly 100,000 clones, about 12% seen once. Sequenced material: PBMCs. This TCR came from a man in his forties in good health and CMV-seropositive. This chain connects TRBV7-6 to TRBJ2-1; D gene unclear. The CDR3 here is CASSLVESSYNEQFF. The DNA of the CDR3 is TGTGCCAGCAGCTTAGTAGAGAGCTCCTACAATGAGCAGTTCTTC.